The 25 T cell receptor beta chains reported below all come from one sample, sequenced in a study of regulatory T cells in long-lasting Graves disease. Time point: newly diagnosed GD, antithyroid drugs for less than 3 months. RNA isolated from PBMCs was used to make the TCR library. According to the study, TCR beta libraries were built with iRepertoire HTBI primers and CDR3-region Arm-PCR. TCRdb reprocessed the multiplex PCR reads with MiXCR, giving one entry per CDR3 protein. The data contain roughly 560,000 distinct CDR3 sequences, about 15% of them seen just once; the ten biggest clones take up more than 20%. These records were also assigned to another study, of T cells in Graves' hyperthyroidism and ophthalmopathy.

The material was peripheral blood mononuclear cells (PBMCs), obtained at new diagnosis, from a patient treated with antithyroid drugs. Source of these receptors: a woman aged 35 to 59 with Graves disease.

The chain employs TRBV4-1 and TRBJ2-7; 12 nucleotides align to TRBD2. V shed 4 bases and J 2 bases; nucleotides not matched to a gene: 9. This CDR3 is 17 amino acids long. Germline loops: CDR1 MGHRA, CDR2 YSYEKL. The CDR3 coding sequence is TGCGCCAGCAGCCCGGGACTAGCGGGCAAAGCACCCTACGAGCAGTACTTC. Protein sequence: CASSPGLAGKAPYEQYF.

This clonotype was counted many times. The chain has TRBV28 and TRBJ2-5, with TRBD1 identical over 8 bases. Losses at the gene ends were 0 bases for V and 8 bases for J; bases not matched to a gene: 11. Germline CDR1 is MDHEN and CDR2 is SYDVKM. CDR3 length: 16 residues. DNA for the CDR3: TGTGCCAGCAGTTTATGGTCCGGCAGGGGGCTGGAAACCCAGTACTTC. Amino acids: CASSLWSGRGLETQYF.

This clonotype was counted between two and nine times. V gene TRBV27 combines with J gene TRBJ1-1; 11 nucleotides align to TRBD1. The CDR3 loop spans 19 amino acids. Germline trimming cut 2 bases from V and 0 bases from J; bases unmatched to any gene: 11. Germline-derived CDR1 and CDR2 are MNHEY and SMNVEV (reference sequence). The CDR3: CASSLIPGTGGFMNTEAFF. The CDR3 nucleotides are TGTGCCAGCAGTTTAATCCCCGGGACAGGGGGTTTCATGAACACTGAAGCTTTCTTT.

There are many counts of this clonotype. This chain joins TRBV11-2 and TRBJ1-1, with D maybe TRBD1 (5 bases). The V end lost 2 bases, the J end lost 8 bases, and 18 bases lay between the germline ends. CDR1 is SGHAT, CDR2 FQNNGV, per germline. The CDR3 totals 15 residues. In DNA, the CDR3 is TGTGCCAGCAGCTTACTCGGGCCAGGGAGGGTGGAAGCTTTCTTT. The encoded protein is CASSLLGPGRVEAFF.

This clonotype occurred many times. The chain is built from TRBV5-1 and TRBJ2-1, with D possibly TRBD2 on 5 matching bases. There are 15 residues in the CDR3. Trimming stripped 4 bases from V and 0 bases from J, with 11 bases between. Germline V CDR1 and CDR2: SGHRS, YFSETQ. Here the CDR3 DNA reads TGCGCCAGCAGCCCGGGGAAGAGCTCCTACAATGAGCAGTTCTTC. This codes for CASSPGKSSYNEQFF.

The chain joins TRBV19 to TRBJ2-6; 9 bases agree with TRBD1. Germline V gene sequence: CDR1 LNHDA, CDR2 SQIVND (reference sequence). The J segment lost 0 bases and the V segment lost 6 bases, leaving 9 bases of the junction unmatched. The CDR3 length is 18 residues. CDR3 nucleotide sequence: TGTGCCAGTAGCTTGACAGGGGGATTTAGCTCTGGGGCCAACGTCCTGACTTTC. It is translated as CASSLTGGFSSGANVLTF.

The chain uses TRBV19 and TRBJ2-4, with 9 positions matching TRBD2. The V and J ends lost 2 bases and 8 bases, in that order; junction bases with no gene match: 7. The CDR3 contains 15 residues. CDR1 is LNHDA and CDR2 is SQIVND in the germline V gene (reference sequence). CDR3 bases: TGTGCCAGTAGTATAAGAGGGCAGCGGGGGGACATTCAGTACTTC. Translating gives CASSIRGQRGDIQYF. The variable domain in full, completed from reference TRBV19 and TRBJ2-4, reads DGGITQSPKYLFRKEGQNVTLSCEQNLNHDAMYWYRQDPGQGLRLIYYSQIVNDFQKGDIAEGYSVSREKKESFPLTVTSAQKNPTAFYLCASSIRGQRGDIQYFGAGTRLSVL.

The chain combines TRBV5-1 with TRBJ1-1; D unclear. Trimming left V 2 bases short and J 6 bases short, with 14 bases between. Germline V gives CDR1 SGHRS, CDR2 YFSETQ. This CDR3 spans 14 amino acids. CDR3 sequence (DNA): TGCGCCAGCAGCTTCCCCGGGGTTAGGGCTGAAGCTTTCTTT. Translating gives CASSFPGVRAEAFF. The complete variable domain, with remaining parts taken from reference TRBV5-1 and TRBJ1-1, reads KAGVTQTPRYLIKTRGQQVTLSCSPISGHRSVSWYQQTPGQGLQFLFEYFSETQRNKGNFPGRFSGRQFSNSRSEMNVSTLELGDSALYLCASSFPGVRAEAFFGQGTRLTVV.

Notes on this clonotype: This may arise from a read error, as a much more abundant clone is one base away. CDR3 residues: CASGVGRAANYGYTF. The DNA of the CDR3 is TGTGCCAGCGGGGTAGGCCGGGCGGCTAACTATGGCTACACCTTC. J is TRBJ1-2 and V is TRBV2; no firm D call. Trimming took 8 bases from V and 0 from J, leaving 16 bases between them. Germline V gene lookup returns CDR1 SNHLY and CDR2 FYNNEI. The CDR3 spans 15 residues.

This clonotype has ten or more counts. The rearrangement uses TRBV12-3 or TRBV12-4 and TRBJ1-4; 7 nucleotides agree with TRBD1. The length of the CDR3 is 16 residues. The V segment lost 6 bases and the J segment 2 bases; nucleotides outside the gene matches: 9. Here the CDR3 DNA reads TGTGCCAGCAGACCGGGACAGAGCCTCACTAATGAAAAACTGTTTTTT. This sequence encodes CASRPGQSLTNEKLFF.

This clonotype occurred many times. J is TRBJ2-7 and V is TRBV5-1; TRBD1 is a possible D gene (5 bases). Per the germline V gene, CDR1 is SGHRS and CDR2 is YFSETQ. The CDR3 spans 14 residues. V was clipped by 0 bases and J by 2 bases, with 9 bases between them. The CDR3 region is CASSLETATYEQYF. Here the CDR3 DNA reads TGCGCCAGCAGCTTGGAGACAGCTACCTACGAGCAGTACTTC.

This chain joins TRBV30 and TRBJ2-3, with D possibly matching TRBD2 (6 bases). CDR3 length: 15 residues. CDR1 is GTSNPN and CDR2 is SVGIG in the germline V gene (reference sequence). V lost 4 bases and J lost 4, with 18 bases in between. The CDR3 nucleotides are TGTGCCTGGACCCGACTGGCGGGGAGCTCAGATACGCAGTATTTT. Translated, it gives CAWTRLAGSSDTQYF.

The gene calls are TRBV2 and TRBJ1-5; the match to TRBD1 covers 7 bases. From germline, CDR1 is SNHLY and CDR2 FYNNEI. The CDR3 is 15 amino acids. The V segment lost 6 bases and the J segment 0 bases; nucleotides outside the gene matches: 5. This CDR3 is CASRSGTDSNQPQHF. As DNA, the CDR3 is TGTGCCAGCAGATCCGGGACAGATAGCAATCAGCCCCAGCATTTT.

The V call is TRBV25-1, the J call TRBJ1-2, with D uncertain. V shed 3 bases and J shed 7 bases, with 12 bases lying between them. This CDR3 is built from 13 residues. Germline V CDR1 and CDR2: MGHDK, SYGVNS. This chain's CDR3 is CASSEVGPGGYTF. The CDR3 DNA follows: TGTGCCAGCAGTGAGGTAGGACCCGGTGGCTACACCTTC.

This clonotype was detected a few times. The CDR3 DNA reads as TGTGCCAGCAGCCAACACGGACAGGGTCGTCAAGAGACCCAGTACTTC. This translates into CASSQHGQGRQETQYF. The chain uses TRBV3-1 and TRBJ2-5, with 8 bases aligning to TRBD1. With V trimmed by 2 bases and J by 2 bases, 7 bases remained unmatched. Germline assignment: CDR1 LGHDT and CDR2 YNNKEL (reference sequence). The CDR3 is made up of 16 amino acids.

The chain is built from TRBV14 and TRBJ2-3; TRBD2 might be the D (6 bases). Germline CDR1 SGHDN, CDR2 FVKESK. This CDR3 contains 16 residues. V lost 4 bases to trimming and J lost 2 bases, with 16 bases between them. This CDR3 reads CASSPRGWYDTDTQYF. The CDR3 DNA sequence: TGTGCCAGCAGCCCCCGGGGGTGGTACGACACAGATACGCAGTATTTT. The full variable domain, with the rest looked up from reference TRBV14 and TRBJ2-3, is EAGVTQFPSHSVIEKGQTVTLRCDPISGHDNLYWYRRVMGKEIKFLLHFVKESKQDESGMPNNRFLAERTGGTYSTLKVQPAELEDSGVYFCASSPRGWYDTDTQYFGPGTRLTVL.

As to this clonotype: Likely a read error: the CDR3 ends without its conserved phenylalanine or tryptophan. The chain couples TRBV29-1 to TRBJ1-1; 8 bases agree with TRBD1. The CDR3 is 12 residues long. After removal of 7 bases from V and 3 bases from J, the junction contained 4 bases not matched to a gene. The germline V gene encodes CDR1 SQVTM and CDR2 ANQGSEA. This CDR3 is CSGTGLYTEAFL. The CDR3 DNA reads as TGCAGCGGGACAGGGTTGTACACTGAAGCTTTCCTT.

This clonotype showed up just a few times. V gene TRBV6-1 combines with J gene TRBJ1-5; D is unresolved. Trimming stripped 7 bases from V and 4 bases from J, with 20 bases between. This CDR3 comprises 16 residues. Germline V gene lookup returns CDR1 MNHNS and CDR2 SASEGT. The CDR3 nucleotides read TGTGCCAGCACCCCGGGCGTCGGAACCTTAAATCAGCCCCAGCATTTT. Amino acid sequence: CASTPGVGTLNQPQHF.

The CDR3 coding sequence is TGTGCCAGCAGTGTACGCGGGGAGCTGTTTTTT. Residues: CASSVRGELFF. This chain joins TRBV6-1 and TRBJ2-2, with D unresolved. With 4 bases removed from V and 7 bases from J, the gap between germline ends came to 4 bases. CDR3 length equals 11 residues. From germline, CDR1 is MNHNS and CDR2 SASEGT.

This clonotype has a count of ten or more. This chain joins TRBV10-2 and TRBJ1-6; TRBD1 might be the D (5 bases). Germline V gene data show CDR1 as WSHSY and CDR2 as SAAADI. V was trimmed by 8 bases and J by 12 bases, leaving 17 bases between them. CDR3 length: 13 amino acids. Written as DNA, the CDR3 is TGCGCCAGCCATACAGGATTAAGGCGACCCCTCCACTTT. This gives the protein CASHTGLRRPLHF.

The CDR3 nucleotides read TGTGCCAGCAGTCCTCGGACTAGTAAAGGCAATGAGCAGTTCTTC. Its protein is CASSPRTSKGNEQFF. This chain connects TRBV12-3 or TRBV12-4 to TRBJ2-1, with 7 bases identical to TRBD2. The CDR3 loop spans 15 amino acids. The trim removed 5 bases at V and 6 bases at J, leaving 10 bases unmatched.

The chain combines TRBV28 with TRBJ1-6; no clear D gene. The CDR3 length is 19 residues. Germline V gene sequence: CDR1 MDHEN, CDR2 SYDVKM. Trimming shortened V by 6 bases and J by 1 base, and 22 bases separated the two germline ends. CDR3 coding DNA: TGTGCCAGCAGGCTCTCTAAAGGTCTACGTGCATCCTATAATTCACCCCTCCACTTT. Its translation is CASRLSKGLRASYNSPLHF.

Many counts were recorded for this clonotype. This sequence joins TRBV3-1 and TRBJ1-6; the D is unclear. The CDR3 consists of 12 residues. Trimming pared 1 base from V and 10 bases from J, leaving 5 bases between. Germline CDR1 and CDR2: LGHDT and YNNKEL (reference sequence). The CDR3 DNA is TGTGCCAGCAGCCAAGCTACATCACCCCTCCACTTT. As protein: CASSQATSPLHF.

This clonotype was observed many times. V usage is TRBV13 and J usage is TRBJ2-3; D is possibly TRBD2 (5 bases). V was cut by 2 bases and J by 4 bases, with 13 bases left in between. The CDR3 extends over 15 amino acids. Germline loops: CDR1 PRHDT, CDR2 FYEKMQ (reference sequence). The CDR3 sequence: CASSLWGDGADTQYF. As DNA, the CDR3 is TGTGCCAGCAGCTTATGGGGAGACGGCGCAGATACGCAGTATTTT.

This clonotype was observed at least ten times. The V gene is TRBV6-5, the J gene TRBJ1-5; 9 positions match TRBD1. Germline CDR1 and CDR2: MNHEY and SVGAGI. V was pared by 2 bases and J by 0 bases, with 14 bases of the junction left unmatched. This CDR3 has 20 residues. The CDR3 protein is CASSYAAGTGPFGSNQPQHF. The CDR3 coding sequence is TGTGCCAGCAGTTACGCCGCCGGGACAGGGCCCTTTGGTAGCAATCAGCCCCAGCATTTT.